The 27 T cell receptor beta chains below all came from one sample that was sequenced in a study of blood T cell repertoires in COVID-19. Sequencing used immunoSEQ multiplex PCR; TCRdb keeps in-frame clones, though not all of them. The sample records tens of thousands of clones, about 80% being singletons. The specimen was peripheral blood. Receptors originate from a human donor in a cohort sampled during active COVID-19.

This chain joins TRBV11-2 and TRBJ1-5; no clear D. This CDR3 comprises 13 residues. V was clipped by 0 bases and J by 7 bases, with 7 bases between them. Per the germline V gene, CDR1 is SGHAT and CDR2 is FQNNGV. CDR3 in amino acids: CASSLDREQPQHF. CDR3 coding DNA: TGTGCCAGCAGCTTAGATCGGGAGCAGCCCCAGCATTTT.

The chain links TRBV13 to TRBJ2-7; tentatively, D is TRBD2 (5 bases). The CDR3 has 14 residues. Looked up from germline, CDR1 is PRHDT and CDR2 is FYEKMQ (reference sequence). The V end was cut by 3 bases, the J end by 2 bases, with 11 bases between. CDR3 DNA: TGTGCCAGCAGCTTCAGCGGTACCCCCTACGAGCAGTACTTC. It is translated as CASSFSGTPYEQYF.

The chain links TRBV5-1 to TRBJ2-7, with TRBD2 identical over 10 bases. The junction had 3 bases not matched to a gene; V was cut back by 3 bases and J by 3 bases. This CDR3 region has 14 residues. Per the germline V gene, CDR1 is SGHRS and CDR2 is YFSETQ. The chain's CDR3 is CASSSTSGIYEQYF. CDR3 sequence (DNA): TGCGCCAGCAGCTCCACTAGCGGGATCTACGAGCAGTACTTC.

The chain couples TRBV7-2 to TRBJ2-3, with 8 bases matching TRBD2. Germline V gene data show CDR1 as SGHTA and CDR2 as FQGNSA. This CDR3 has 18 amino acids. The V gene end was trimmed by 2 bases and the J gene end by 1 base; junction bases not matched to a gene: 11. The CDR3, as DNA: TGTGCCAGCAGCTTACTTCTCAAGTTGACTAGCGGCACAGATACGCAGTATTTT. Translating gives CASSLLLKLTSGTDTQYF.

The genes are TRBV23-1 and TRBJ2-7, with 14 bases aligning to TRBD2. TRBV23-1 is an ORF; its function is uncertain. Trimming took 4 bases from V and 4 from J; bases not matched to a gene: 0. There are 14 residues in the CDR3. The CDR3 sequence is CASSRLAGGYEQYF. CDR3 bases: TGCGCCAGCAGTCGACTAGCGGGAGGGTACGAGCAGTACTTC.

The rearrangement uses TRBV28 and TRBJ1-2, with D possibly matching TRBD1 (5 bases). This CDR3 is built from 14 residues. Between the trimmed V and J ends, which lost 6 bases and 3 bases, there was a span of 14 bases. Germline loops: CDR1 MDHEN, CDR2 SYDVKM. The CDR3 sequence is CASSPTAGHYGYTF. The CDR3, as DNA: TGTGCCAGCAGCCCGACAGCGGGCCACTATGGCTACACCTTC.

This clone was detected once. This sequence joins TRBV16 and TRBJ1-2; 8 nucleotides match TRBD1. Germline V gene data show CDR1 as KGHSY and CDR2 as FQNENV. The J segment lost 8 bases and the V segment lost 2 bases, leaving 7 bases of the junction unmatched. The CDR3 is made up of 14 amino acids. The CDR3 spells CASSQLGQAPGYTF. In DNA form, the CDR3 reads TGTGCCAGCAGCCAACTGGGACAGGCCCCCGGCTACACCTTC.

Concerning this clone itself: Sequence at one end of the junction differs from germline and may be a read error. The rearrangement links TRBV7-3 to TRBJ2-3; 9 bases are shared with TRBD2. Germline V gives CDR1 SGHTA, CDR2 FQGTGA. The CDR3 loop spans 15 amino acids. CDR3 region: CASSSRPGLAATVNF. The CDR3, as DNA: TGTGCCAGCAGCTCACGCCCGGGACTAGCAGCCACCGTGAATTTT.

The chain is built from TRBV7-2 and TRBJ2-7, with D unresolved. With 2 bases removed from V and 0 bases from J, the gap between germline ends came to 11 bases. CDR1 and CDR2 (germline): SGHTA, FQGNSA. There are 15 residues in the CDR3. CDR3 loop: CASSLRFGASYEQYF. CDR3 nucleotides: TGTGCCAGCAGCTTAAGATTCGGAGCCTCCTACGAGCAGTACTTC.

In regard to this clone: An end of the junction does not agree with germline; a read error may underlie this. The rearrangement links TRBV7-7 to TRBJ2-3; D remains ambiguous. The length of the CDR3 is 14 residues. Germline CDR1 is SSHAT and CDR2 is FNYEAQ (reference sequence). The CDR3 protein is CASSPSPTGDTQYF. Written as DNA, the CDR3 is TGTGCTAGCAGCCCCTCACCGACGGGAGATACGCAGTATTTT.

This clone was seen once. J is TRBJ2-3 and V is TRBV18; TRBD2 aligns across 16 bases. The trim removed 0 bases at V and 0 bases at J, leaving 3 bases unmatched. In germline, CDR1 is KGHSH, CDR2 LQKENI. The CDR3 has 19 amino acids. Here the CDR3 reads CASSPPGLAGGSSTDTQYF. Here the CDR3 DNA reads TGTGCCAGCTCACCACCGGGACTAGCGGGAGGGTCTAGCACAGATACGCAGTATTTT.

V usage is TRBV27 and J usage is TRBJ2-7; possibly TRBD2 for D (5 bases). V shed 10 bases and J shed 0 bases, with 10 bases lying between them. The CDR3 is 12 amino acids. The germline CDR1 and CDR2 sequences are MNHEY and SMNVEV (reference sequence). The CDR3, as DNA: TGTGCCACCCGAGGGAACTCCTACGAGCAGTACTTC. Translating gives CATRGNSYEQYF.

The V and J genes are TRBV3-1 (or the pseudogene TRBV3-2) and TRBJ1-5; no firm D call. V lost 3 bases to trimming and J lost 4 bases, with 13 bases between them. Germline V gene data show CDR1 as LGHDT and CDR2 as YNNKEL (reference sequence). CDR3 length equals 15 residues. The CDR3 loop reads CASSQSGVRNQPQHF. The CDR3, as DNA: TGTGCCAGCAGCCAGAGTGGAGTTCGAAATCAGCCCCAGCATTTT.

V gene TRBV5-4 combines with J gene TRBJ2-1, with 8 positions matching TRBD2. With V trimmed by 0 bases and J by 0 bases, 2 bases remained unmatched. Germline V gene sequence: CDR1 SGHNT, CDR2 YYREEE (reference sequence). The CDR3 spans 16 residues. CDR3 loop: CASSLGSGSSYNEQFF. Here the CDR3 DNA reads TGTGCCAGCAGCTTGGGCAGCGGGAGCTCCTACAATGAGCAGTTCTTC.

The V call is TRBV7-5, the J call TRBJ2-3; the D call in the table, TRBD2, was not verified against the DNA. TRBV7-5 constitutes a pseudogene. The CDR3 runs 14 residues. This chain's CDR3 is CARSYSGREDTQYF. The CDR3 DNA reads TGTGCCAGAAGTTATAGCGGGAGGGAAGATACGCAGTATTTT.

J is TRBJ2-7 and V is TRBV5-1; 10 nucleotides match TRBD1. V shed 7 bases and J 5 bases; nucleotides not matched to a gene: 6. Germline V gives CDR1 SGHRS, CDR2 YFSETQ. The CDR3 has 13 residues. In DNA, the CDR3 is TGCGCCAGCCAAGACAGGGGGCTAAACGAGCAGTACTTC. It specifies CASQDRGLNEQYF.

The V and J genes are TRBV2 and TRBJ2-7; D might be TRBD2 (6 bases). The CDR3 consists of 14 residues. The germline CDR1 and CDR2 sequences are SNHLY and FYNNEI. V was cut by 5 bases and J by 1 base, with 12 bases left in between. DNA for the CDR3: TGTGCCAGCAGTCCACGACTAGTTTCCTACGAGCAGTACTTC. Translating it yields CASSPRLVSYEQYF.

The chain employs TRBV5-8 and TRBJ2-1, with D perhaps matching TRBD2 (6 bases). Germline-derived CDR1 and CDR2 are SGHTS and YDEGEE. The V gene lost 1 base and the J gene lost 7 bases, with 12 bases spanning the gap. CDR3 length: 14 amino acids. CDR3 region: CASSLPQAGNEQFF. The DNA for the CDR3 is TGTGCCAGCAGCTTGCCTCAGGCGGGGAATGAGCAGTTCTTC.

J is TRBJ2-7 and V is TRBV28, with a possible D match to TRBD2 (5 bases). The CDR3 covers 14 residues. The V end lost 10 bases, the J end lost 2 bases, and 18 bases lay between the germline ends. The germline V gene has CDR1 MDHEN and CDR2 SYDVKM. The CDR3 bases are TGTGCCACCGCAAGTCCGGGATACGCCTACGAGCAGTACTTC. Protein: CATASPGYAYEQYF.

The V and J genes are TRBV18 and TRBJ1-3, with D unresolved. Germline V gives CDR1 KGHSH, CDR2 LQKENI. This CDR3 is built from 15 residues. The V gene lost 5 bases and the J gene lost 2 bases, with 13 bases spanning the gap. CDR3 region: CASSSSNMAGNTIYF. The CDR3 coding sequence is TGTGCCAGCTCATCCTCAAACATGGCTGGAAACACCATATATTTT. Full variable domain (missing parts from reference TRBV18 and TRBJ1-3): NAGVMQNPRHLVRRRGQEARLRCSPMKGHSHVYWYRQLPEEGLKFMVYLQKENIIDESGMPKERFSAEFPKEGPSILRIQQVVRGDSAAYFCASSSSNMAGNTIYFGEGSWLTVV.

The rearrangement joins TRBV11-2 to TRBJ2-5; maybe TRBD1 (6 bases). The CDR3 is 18 residues long. Germline V gene data show CDR1 as SGHAT and CDR2 as FQNNGV. V was pared by 1 base and J by 5 bases, with 23 bases between. In DNA form, the CDR3 reads TGTGCCAGCAGCTTAGTCGACCGGGACATCCGAGGAAGGGAGACCCAGTACTTC. This sequence encodes CASSLVDRDIRGRETQYF.

The CDR3 spells CASSGSSPLHF. DNA of the CDR3: TGTGCCAGCAGCGGGAGTTCACCCCTCCACTTT. The chain couples TRBV28 to TRBJ1-6, with unresolved D. The V gene lost 6 bases and the J gene lost 9 bases, with 6 bases spanning the gap. Germline V gene lookup returns CDR1 MDHEN and CDR2 SYDVKM. The CDR3 consists of 11 residues.

This clone was counted a single time. The rearrangement joins TRBV7-9 to TRBJ2-5; TRBD2 agrees at 9 bases. Germline lookup yields CDR1 SEHNR and CDR2 FQNEAQ (reference sequence). This CDR3 is built from 16 residues. V gave up 1 base and J gave up 5 bases; unmatched junction bases: 8. CDR3 coding DNA: TGTGCCAGCAGCTTAGGGGTAGCGGGAGTATGGGAGACCCAGTACTTC. Translating gives CASSLGVAGVWETQYF.

This chain uses TRBV21-1 with TRBJ2-3; TRBD2 reflects the table's D call only, with no check against the DNA. TRBV21-1 is described as a pseudogene. This CDR3 spans 17 amino acids. This CDR3 is CASSKRSGRDSTDTQYF. DNA of the CDR3: TGTGCCAGCAGCAAACGTAGCGGGAGAGACAGCACAGATACGCAGTATTTT.

The chain recombines TRBV7-8 with TRBJ1-6, with 7 bases identical to TRBD1. Germline-derived CDR1 and CDR2 are SGHVS and FQNEAQ. This CDR3 spans 16 amino acids. J gave up 7 bases and V 6 bases, and 12 bases lay outside the gene matches. CDR3 region: CASRAHGGQINSPLHF. The CDR3 nucleotides are TGTGCCAGCAGAGCCCATGGGGGACAGATAAATTCACCCCTCCACTTT.

This clone turned up a few times. The chain joins TRBV9 to TRBJ1-3; possible D gene TRBD1, 5 bases. The CDR3 extends over 17 amino acids. The V gene lost 0 bases and the J gene lost 0 bases, with 13 bases spanning the gap. Germline V gives CDR1 SGDLS, CDR2 YYNGEE. For the CDR3, the DNA is TGTGCCAGCAGCGTAGGGGGCGGGGATTTCTCTGGAAACACCATATATTTT. The encoded protein is CASSVGGGDFSGNTIYF.

The chain has TRBV5-4 and TRBJ2-3; no definite D call. The V end was cut by 1 base, the J end by 0 bases, with 6 bases between. Germline CDR1 SGHNT, CDR2 YYREEE (reference sequence). The CDR3 is made up of 14 amino acids. The CDR3, as DNA: TGTGCCAGCAGCTTGAGACTGAGCACAGATACGCAGTATTTT. Amino acids: CASSLRLSTDTQYF. The whole variable domain, remainder taken from reference TRBV5-4 and TRBJ2-3, is ETGVTQSPTHLIKTRGQQVTLRCSSQSGHNTVSWYQQALGQGPQFIFQYYREEENGRGNFPPRFSGLQFPNYSSELNVNALELDDSALYLCASSLRLSTDTQYFGPGTRLTVL.